Shown below are 3 T cell receptor beta chains from a single sample sequenced in a study of T cell responses to AZD1222 COVID-19 vaccine. The method was immunoSEQ multiplex PCR; TCRdb's version includes in-frame clones alone and lacks a portion of them. The sample shows 65,000 to 80,000 clones, around 90% of them seen only once. The sequences come from peripheral blood, collected on day 0 of MenACWY control vaccination. The source of these receptors is an adult in good health.

This chain uses TRBV7-2 with TRBJ2-2; 7 bases line up with TRBD1. J gave up 14 bases and V 0 bases, and 12 bases lay outside the gene matches. Per the germline V gene, CDR1 is SGHTA and CDR2 is FQGNSA. The CDR3 runs 15 residues. The CDR3 spells CASSLAADRARNLFF. The CDR3 DNA is TGTGCCAGCAGCTTAGCAGCAGACAGGGCAAGGAATCTGTTTTTT.

This sequence joins TRBV28 and TRBJ2-7, with D perhaps assigned TRBD1 or TRBD2 (5 bases each). The CDR3 has 15 amino acids. Germline-derived CDR1 and CDR2 are MDHEN and SYDVKM. The V end lost 7 bases, the J end lost 4 bases, and 20 bases lay between the germline ends. The CDR3: CASTPGGPPLYEQYF. CDR3 in DNA: TGTGCCAGCACCCCTGGGGGTCCTCCACTTTACGAGCAGTACTTC. The entire variable domain, with the rest obtained from reference TRBV28 and TRBJ2-7, is as follows: DVKVTQSSRYLVKRTGEKVFLECVQDMDHENMFWYRQDPGLGLRLIYFSYDVKMKEKGDIPEGYSVSREKKERFSLILESASTNQTSMYLCASTPGGPPLYEQYFGPGTRLTVT.

This chain joins TRBV18 and TRBJ2-7; 15 bases line up with TRBD2. This CDR3 comprises 15 residues. Germline V gene lookup returns CDR1 KGHSH and CDR2 LQKENI. V trimming: 4 bases; J trimming: 7 bases; junction bases outside the gene matches: 5. The CDR3 loop is CASSQRTSGGEEQYF. The CDR3 region has the DNA TGTGCCAGCTCACAACGGACTAGCGGGGGGGAGGAGCAGTACTTC.